These 10 T cell receptor beta chains were all obtained from the same sample, sequenced in a study of human T cells and chemical hapten exposure. The time point is: patch test 1, 2 weeks after DPC sensitization. Treatment denoted: therapeutic diphenylcyclopropenone sensitization with weekly scalp DPC. A single record per CDR3 protein comes from TCRdb applying MiXCR to the RACE reads. The table records tens of thousands of distinct CDR3 sequences, 32% of them present only once. The input for sequencing was whole blood, taken in connection with sensitization to the hapten diphenylcyclopropenone (DPC). Receptors originate from a man aged 35 to 55 with alopecia areata. Some clones in this sample may be carry-over from other donors' samples.

The chain joins TRBV15 to TRBJ2-3; D is possibly TRBD2 (5 bases). Germline V gene lookup returns CDR1 LNHNV and CDR2 YYDKDF (reference sequence). V lost 3 bases, J lost 6 bases, and 7 bases lay in between. This CDR3 is built from 12 residues. This CDR3 reads CATSRAGDTQYF. The CDR3 DNA reads as TGTGCCACCAGCAGGGCGGGCGATACGCAGTATTTT.

The rearrangement uses TRBV7-3 and TRBJ2-3; TRBD2 is a possible D gene (7 bases). The ends were cut back, 2 bases at V and 1 base at J, with 10 bases in the middle. Per the germline V gene, CDR1 is SGHTA and CDR2 is FQGTGA. The CDR3 is made up of 15 amino acids. The CDR3 sequence: CASSLEGGGTDTQYF. The CDR3 DNA sequence: TGTGCCAGCAGCTTAGAAGGGGGGGGCACAGATACGCAGTATTTT.

The rearrangement uses TRBV28 and TRBJ2-3; 12 positions match TRBD2. With V trimmed by 8 bases and J by 4 bases, 10 bases remained unmatched. This CDR3 region has 16 residues. Germline V gives CDR1 MDHEN, CDR2 SYDVKM. The CDR3: CASLEGLAGGADTQYF. The CDR3, as DNA: TGTGCCAGCCTAGAGGGGCTAGCGGGAGGGGCAGATACGCAGTATTTT.

This clonotype has only a few counts. The chain links TRBV6-1 to TRBJ2-7, with TRBD1 matching over 7 bases. CDR1 and CDR2 from the germline V gene are MNHNS and SASEGT. The CDR3 covers 16 residues. V lost 3 bases and J lost 1; bases outside the gene matches: 9. CDR3 amino acids: CASSDFEGASSYEQYF. CDR3 bases: TGTGCCAGCAGTGATTTTGAGGGGGCTTCTTCCTACGAGCAGTACTTC.

This clonotype has a count of ten or more. The chain carries TRBV20-1 and TRBJ2-5; 9 bases line up with TRBD1. CDR1 and CDR2 from the germline V gene are DFQATT and SNEGSKA (reference sequence). The CDR3 loop spans 16 amino acids. V lost 2 bases, J lost 2 bases, and 9 bases stayed unmatched. The CDR3 DNA is TGCAGTGCTAGAACATCGGACAGGGGTCCTCAAGAGACCCAGTACTTC. Its translation: CSARTSDRGPQETQYF.

The V and J genes are TRBV12-5 and TRBJ2-3; 7 positions match TRBD1. Unmatched junction bases numbered 8, after V lost 6 bases and J lost 2 bases. The length of the CDR3 is 15 residues. Germline-derived CDR1 and CDR2 are LGHNT and FRNRAP. The CDR3 spells CASGQGVANTDTQYF. DNA for the CDR3: TGTGCTAGTGGCCAGGGGGTAGCCAACACAGATACGCAGTATTTT.

The J gene is TRBJ2-3, the V gene TRBV7-2; D gene ambiguous. The CDR3 spans 12 residues. CDR1 SGHTA and CDR2 FQGNSA come from the germline V gene. The V end lost 0 bases, the J end lost 7 bases, and 5 bases lay between the germline ends. This CDR3 reads CASSLAGNTQYF. CDR3 bases: TGTGCCAGCAGCTTAGCGGGAAATACGCAGTATTTT.

The chain links TRBV9 to TRBJ1-4, with D unclear. The CDR3 extends over 13 amino acids. Germline CDR1 and CDR2: SGDLS and YYNGEE. V lost 3 bases and J lost 4, with 7 bases in between. For the CDR3, the DNA is TGTGCCAGCAGCGGAGGGATTAATGAAAAACTGTTTTTT. Its translation: CASSGGINEKLFF.

In this sample, this clonotype turned up a few times. The V call is TRBV27, the J call TRBJ1-5, with TRBD1 as a possible D gene (5 bases). The CDR3 contains 14 residues. Germline assignment: CDR1 MNHEY and CDR2 SMNVEV (reference sequence). V lost 6 bases, J lost 6 bases, and 15 bases lay in between. The CDR3 loop is CASRPWVGGQPQHF. The CDR3 DNA follows: TGTGCCAGCAGGCCTTGGGTTGGGGGTCAGCCCCAGCATTTT.

J is TRBJ2-5 and V is TRBV4-2; a weak D match, TRBD2 (9 bases). The CDR3 extends over 15 amino acids. Trimming left V 6 bases short and J 3 bases short, with 17 bases between. From germline, CDR1 is LGHNA and CDR2 YNFKEQ. The CDR3 protein is CASSPGGGREETQYF. Written as DNA, the CDR3 is TGTGCCAGCAGTCCAGGGGGCGGGAGGGAAGAGACCCAGTACTTC.